This entry lists 19 T cell receptor beta chains sequenced from one sample in a study of regulatory T cells in long-lasting Graves disease. Stated time point: newly diagnosed GD, antithyroid drugs for less than 3 months. RNA extracted from PBMCs served as the sequencing template. TCR beta libraries were built with iRepertoire HTBI primers and Arm-PCR of CDR3 regions. TCRdb redid the calling of the multiplex PCR reads with MiXCR, one entry per CDR3 protein. The table lists 400,000 to 650,000 distinct CDR3 sequences, around 15% of them singletons. These records were also assigned to another study, of T cells in Graves' hyperthyroidism and ophthalmopathy.

The input for sequencing was peripheral blood mononuclear cells (PBMCs), taken at new diagnosis, from a patient treated with antithyroid drugs. These receptor sequences come from a woman aged 35-60 years with Graves disease.

The V gene is TRBV28, the J gene TRBJ2-7, with 12 bases that match TRBD2. CDR3 length: 14 residues. Trimming at V came to 7 bases and at J to 3 bases, leaving 4 bases not matched to a gene. Germline loops: CDR1 MDHEN, CDR2 SYDVKM. The CDR3 protein is CASNPLAGGYEQYF. Here the CDR3 DNA reads TGTGCCAGCAATCCACTAGCGGGGGGCTACGAGCAGTACTTC.

This clonotype came up many times. V usage is TRBV9 and J usage is TRBJ2-1; the D gene could be TRBD1 or TRBD2 (5 bases each). V was pared by 4 bases and J by 0 bases, with 11 bases between. Per germline, CDR1 SGDLS and CDR2 YYNGEE. The CDR3 has 15 amino acids. The CDR3, as DNA: TGTGCCAGCAGCCCAGAGGGGAACTCCTACAATGAGCAGTTCTTC. Protein: CASSPEGNSYNEQFF.

This chain uses TRBV9 with TRBJ1-2; D ambiguous. This CDR3 spans 12 amino acids. CDR1 and CDR2 (germline): SGDLS, YYNGEE. V lost 2 bases to trimming and J lost 5 bases, with 7 bases between them. The CDR3 bases are TGTGCCAGCAGCGTGGCACAGTATGGCTACACCTTC. This sequence encodes CASSVAQYGYTF.

This clonotype was recorded at least ten times. The J gene is TRBJ1-2, the V gene TRBV27; 12 positions agree with TRBD1. The V gene's germline CDR1 is MNHEY and CDR2 SMNVEV (reference sequence). This CDR3 is 15 amino acids long. Losses at the gene ends were 5 bases for V and 8 bases for J; bases not matched to a gene: 9. This chain's CDR3 is CASSDPGQGARGYTF. DNA of the CDR3: TGTGCCAGCAGTGACCCGGGACAGGGGGCGAGGGGCTACACCTTC.

The chain uses TRBV11-2 and TRBJ2-7, with D tentatively TRBD1 (6 bases). This CDR3 has 15 amino acids. V lost 6 bases, J lost 3 bases, and 18 bases lay in between. CDR1 and CDR2 from the germline V gene are SGHAT and FQNNGV. CDR3 bases: TGTGCCAGCAGAAACTCAGGGGTATCAAACTACGAGCAGTACTTC. Its translation is CASRNSGVSNYEQYF.

The chain has TRBV3-1 and TRBJ2-7; D is ambiguous. Germline lookup yields CDR1 LGHDT and CDR2 YNNKEL (reference sequence). The CDR3 length is 12 residues. Between the trimmed V and J ends, which lost 0 bases and 7 bases, there was a span of 7 bases. Written as DNA, the CDR3 is TGTGCCAGCAGCCAAGATCGGGCTGAGCAGTACTTC. Translation: CASSQDRAEQYF.

The chain combines TRBV29-1 with TRBJ2-7; TRBD1 aligns across 9 bases. This CDR3 is built from 11 residues. In germline, CDR1 is SQVTM, CDR2 ANQGSEA. The junction had 6 bases not matched to a gene; V was cut back by 7 bases and J by 8 bases. In DNA form, the CDR3 reads TGCAGCGGCAGGACAGGGGATAAGCAGTACTTC. Protein: CSGRTGDKQYF.

The rearrangement joins TRBV18 to TRBJ2-2; 8 bases fit TRBD1. CDR3 size: 18 residues. J gave up 1 base and V 4 bases, and 11 bases lay outside the gene matches. The germline CDR1 and CDR2 sequences are KGHSH and LQKENI. CDR3 in DNA: TGTGCCAGCTCACTACTACTTCCCGGGACAGGGAACACCGGGGAGCTGTTTTTT. Translated: CASSLLLPGTGNTGELFF.

Regarding this clonotype: A far larger clone lies a single base away; this is likely a read error. V usage is TRBV2 and J usage is TRBJ2-1; 7 nucleotides align to TRBD1. CDR1 is SNHLY, CDR2 FYNNEI, per germline. This CDR3 spans 12 amino acids. J was trimmed by 10 bases and V by 7 bases; bases with no gene match: 7. This CDR3 is CASIGQAYEQFF. Written as DNA, the CDR3 is TGTGCCAGCATAGGACAGGCCTACGAGCAGTTCTTC.

The chain recombines TRBV5-1 with TRBJ2-7; a weak D match, TRBD2 (6 bases). There are 15 residues in the CDR3. V was pared by 0 bases and J by 5 bases, with 15 bases between. Per germline, CDR1 SGHRS and CDR2 YFSETQ. Here the CDR3 reads CASSLVAGPKDEQYF. The CDR3 DNA reads as TGCGCCAGCAGCTTGGTTGCGGGGCCGAAGGACGAGCAGTACTTC.

This clonotype occurred many times. The CDR3 region is CAISESETGYNQPQHF. The CDR3 DNA reads as TGTGCCATCAGTGAGTCGGAGACAGGCTACAATCAGCCCCAGCATTTT. This chain joins TRBV10-3 and TRBJ1-5; D perhaps matches TRBD1 (6 bases). Germline CDR1 reads ENHRY; CDR2 reads SYGVKD. The length of the CDR3 is 16 residues. Trimming removed 0 bases from V and 3 bases from J, with 12 bases in between.

J is TRBJ2-5 and V is TRBV25-1, with D possibly being TRBD1 (5 bases). Trimming pared 1 base from V and 5 bases from J, leaving 8 bases between. CDR1 MGHDK and CDR2 SYGVNS come from the germline V gene. This CDR3 has 13 residues. Written as DNA, the CDR3 is TGTGCCAGCAGTGAATGGACATGGGAGACCCAGTACTTC. Translating it yields CASSEWTWETQYF.

This clonotype has only a few counts. V and J are TRBV28 and TRBJ2-4; the match to TRBD2 covers 7 bases. V shed 4 bases, J shed 14 bases, and the junction held 8 bases outside the gene matches. Germline V gene lookup returns CDR1 MDHEN and CDR2 SYDVKM. The CDR3 runs to 12 residues. CDR3 bases: TGTGCCAGCAGTTCCCTAGACGGGGGGAAGTACTTC. Protein sequence: CASSSLDGGKYF.

The chain combines TRBV27 with TRBJ1-3; no firm D call. This CDR3 spans 13 amino acids. The V end lost 8 bases, the J end lost 0 bases, and 8 bases lay between the germline ends. The germline gives CDR1 MNHEY, CDR2 SMNVEV (reference sequence). The CDR3 loop is CASGRVSGNTIYF. CDR3 DNA: TGTGCCAGCGGGAGAGTCTCTGGAAACACCATATATTTT.

Regarding this clonotype: Just one base apart from a much larger clone, this may be a read error. V and J are TRBV2 and TRBJ1-1; the D gene is possibly TRBD1 (5 bases). V lost 1 base to trimming and J lost 6 bases, with 12 bases between them. CDR1 and CDR2 from the germline V gene are SNHLY and FYNNEI. This CDR3 contains 14 residues. The DNA for the CDR3 is TGTGCCAGCAGTGAAGGGGACTGGGGCGCTGAAGCTTTCTTT. Residues: CASSEGDWGAEAFF.

This clonotype was seen a few times. A much larger clonotype is one base distant, so this may be a read error. V gene TRBV6-1 combines with J gene TRBJ1-1; 8 bases match TRBD1. This CDR3 has 14 residues. Per germline, CDR1 MNHNS and CDR2 SASEGT. The trim removed 8 bases at V and 3 bases at J, leaving 8 bases unmatched. In DNA form, the CDR3 reads TGTGCCAGCGGTAGAATGACAGGGGACACTGAAGCTTTCTTT. Translated: CASGRMTGDTEAFF.

This clonotype was found a few times. The chain couples TRBV18 to TRBJ2-2; unclear D gene. CDR3 size: 14 residues. Germline CDR1 is KGHSH and CDR2 is LQKENI. With 1 base removed from V and 5 bases from J, the gap between germline ends came to 8 bases. The CDR3 is CASSPRGETGELFF. DNA of the CDR3: TGTGCCAGCTCACCACGGGGTGAGACCGGGGAGCTGTTTTTT.

This clonotype occurred many times. The chain links TRBV5-1 to TRBJ2-3, with D perhaps given as TRBD1 or TRBD2 (6 bases each). The CDR3 consists of 14 residues. From germline, CDR1 is SGHRS and CDR2 YFSETQ. Trimming removed 9 bases from V and 5 bases from J, with 19 bases in between. In nucleotides, the CDR3 is TGCGCCACCGCAAATCGGGGGCCTGGAGATACGCAGTATTTT. Translating it yields CATANRGPGDTQYF.

This clonotype was counted at least ten times. CDR3 loop: CASIGPNQALGMNTEAFF. In DNA, the CDR3 is TGTGCCAGCATTGGACCGAACCAAGCCTTGGGGATGAACACTGAAGCTTTCTTT. The V gene is TRBV6-1, the J gene TRBJ1-1; D is unclear. The CDR3 extends over 18 amino acids. Germline V gene data show CDR1 as MNHNS and CDR2 as SASEGT. The V gene lost 7 bases and the J gene lost 0 bases, with 24 bases spanning the gap.